What follows are 11 T cell receptor beta chains derived from one specimen sequenced in a study of cytomegalovirus exposure and HLA in healthy donors. With 60 Vbeta and 13 Jbeta primers, the PCR was carried out. Clones were read by immunoSEQ multiplex PCR, and TCRdb kept only the in-frame ones, dropping some. Altogether 100,000 or so clones are present, 60% to 85% being singletons, with the ten largest covering approximately 5.1%. Sequencing input: PBMCs. These receptors all stem from a female donor in good health and CMV-seropositive.

The chain uses TRBV28 and TRBJ1-2; D may be TRBD1 (5 bases). V lost 8 bases to trimming and J lost 4 bases, with 11 bases between them. This CDR3 contains 12 residues. CDR1 and CDR2 from the germline V gene are MDHEN and SYDVKM. The CDR3 is CASQGLSYGYTF. The CDR3 region has the DNA TGTGCCAGCCAGGGTCTGTCCTATGGCTACACCTTC.

This clone was counted a single time. V is TRBV7-9 and J is TRBJ2-1; 13 bases are a match to TRBD2. In germline, CDR1 is SEHNR, CDR2 FQNEAQ (reference sequence). V dropped 5 bases and J dropped 12; count of bases not matched to a gene: 10. The CDR3 spans 15 residues. CDR3 nucleotides: TGTGCCAGCAGCCGGACTAGCGGGAGACAAGAGGGGCAGTTCTTC. Translated, it gives CASSRTSGRQEGQFF.

In DNA form, the CDR3 reads TGCAGCGTTGATGGGAGGGTGTCAGACACTGAAGCTTTCTTT. It encodes CSVDGRVSDTEAFF. The V and J genes are TRBV29-1 and TRBJ1-1; D unresolved. Germline CDR1 is SQVTM and CDR2 is ANQGSEA. V was cut by 3 bases and J by 3 bases, with 14 bases left in between. This CDR3 comprises 14 residues.

CDR3 sequence: CASSSLIYNSPLHF. CDR3 DNA sequence: TGTGCCAGCAGTTCACTGATCTATAATTCACCCCTCCACTTT. The rearrangement links TRBV7-2 to TRBJ1-6, with no clear D. The CDR3 sequence is 14 residues long. Germline CDR1 SGHTA, CDR2 FQGNSA. The V end lost 6 bases, the J end lost 3 bases, and 9 bases lay between the germline ends.

The CDR3 spells CASSPDLEQPQHF. The CDR3 coding sequence is TGTGCCAGCAGCCCTGACTTGGAGCAGCCCCAGCATTTT. The genes are TRBV5-5 and TRBJ1-5; D is ambiguous. The CDR3 covers 13 residues. V shed 4 bases and J shed 7 bases, with 12 bases lying between them. Germline V gene lookup returns CDR1 SGHKS and CDR2 YYEKEE (reference sequence).

The chain combines TRBV19 with TRBJ2-2, with a possible D match to TRBD1 (5 bases). This CDR3 spans 12 amino acids. The V and J ends lost 6 bases and 6 bases respectively, with 8 bases between them. CDR1 and CDR2 (germline): LNHDA, SQIVND (reference sequence). The CDR3 sequence: CASSTGPGELFF. For the CDR3, the DNA is TGTGCCAGTAGCACAGGACCCGGGGAGCTGTTTTTT.

This chain uses TRBV5-1 with TRBJ2-7; no clear D gene. The CDR3 loop spans 16 amino acids. V was trimmed by 0 bases and J by 6 bases, leaving 19 bases between them. Germline CDR1 SGHRS, CDR2 YFSETQ. CDR3 loop: CASSLVPARNDLEQYF. The CDR3 DNA follows: TGCGCCAGCAGCTTGGTCCCAGCCAGGAACGATCTCGAGCAGTACTTC.

This clone has a handful of counts. For the CDR3, the DNA is TGTGCCACGACAGGGGGGGCGAGCGAGCAGTACTTC. This encodes CATTGGASEQYF. This chain uses TRBV30 with TRBJ2-7; 9 bases fit TRBD1. This CDR3 contains 12 residues. Germline V CDR1 and CDR2: GTSNPN, SVGIG (reference sequence). With V trimmed by 8 bases and J by 6 bases, 8 bases remained unmatched.

The chain uses TRBV19 and TRBJ1-2, with 8 bases fitting TRBD1. With V trimmed by 11 bases and J by 0 bases, 11 bases remained unmatched. This CDR3 contains 15 residues. Germline CDR1 LNHDA, CDR2 SQIVND (reference sequence). CDR3 DNA: TGTGCCGCCCGGGGGGCGGGACAGGCTAACTATGGCTACACCTTC. It specifies CAARGAGQANYGYTF.

The chain links TRBV2 to TRBJ1-3; D remains unclear. This CDR3 is 14 amino acids long. Trimming cost V 6 bases and J 4 bases, with 13 bases left between them. Per the germline V gene, CDR1 is SNHLY and CDR2 is FYNNEI. The DNA of the CDR3 is TGTGCCAGCAGCGATCAGCGGAAAGGAAACACCATATATTTT. This encodes CASSDQRKGNTIYF.

The gene calls are TRBV30 and TRBJ1-2, with 7 bases lining up with TRBD1. CDR1 and CDR2 from the germline V gene are GTSNPN and SVGIG (reference sequence). The CDR3 length is 15 residues. V gave up 3 bases and J gave up 2 bases; unmatched junction bases: 9. Here the CDR3 reads CAWRYRQGLNYGYTF. CDR3 DNA: TGTGCCTGGAGGTACCGACAGGGCCTAAACTATGGCTACACCTTC. The entire variable domain, with the rest obtained from reference TRBV30 and TRBJ1-2, is as follows: SQTIHQWPATLVQPVGSPLSLECTVEGTSNPNLYWYRQAAGRGLQLLFYSVGIGQISSEVPQNLSASRPQDRQFILSSKKLLLSDSGFYLCAWRYRQGLNYGYTFGSGTRLTVV.